The entry below describes one T cell receptor (beta chain). Amplification used 60 Vbeta primers and 13 Jbeta primers. Sequencing was performed with immunoSEQ multiplex PCR; in TCRdb, only in-frame clones are kept and a portion is missing. Of more than 45,000 clones in the sample, roughly 80% were seen once. V was clipped by 2 bases and J by 1 base, with 17 bases between them. There are 16 residues in the CDR3. Germline V gene data show CDR1 as GTSNPN and CDR2 as SVGIG (reference sequence). The data are from a study of cytomegalovirus exposure and HLA in healthy donors. The V gene is TRBV30, the J gene TRBJ1-1; the D is unclear. This sequence originates from a woman aged 40 to 55 in good health and CMV-seropositive. The sequenced sample was PBMCs. CDR3 bases: TGTGCCTGGAGTATCCGGGTTGGGTTTGGGAACACTGAAGCTTTCTTT. Translating gives CAWSIRVGFGNTEAFF.